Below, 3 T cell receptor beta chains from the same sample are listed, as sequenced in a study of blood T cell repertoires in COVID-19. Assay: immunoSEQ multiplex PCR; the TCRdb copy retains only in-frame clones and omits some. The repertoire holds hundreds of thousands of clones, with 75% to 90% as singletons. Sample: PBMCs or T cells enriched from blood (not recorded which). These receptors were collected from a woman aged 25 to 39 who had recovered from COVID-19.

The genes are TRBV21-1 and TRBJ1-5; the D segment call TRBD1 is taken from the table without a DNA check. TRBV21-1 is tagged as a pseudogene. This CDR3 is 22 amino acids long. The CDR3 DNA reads TGTGCCAGCAGCAAAAAGGGGCCCCCCAGGGATGAAACGACAGTGAGGAAGGTGCCCCAGCATTTT. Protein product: CASSKKGPPRDETTVRKVPQHF.

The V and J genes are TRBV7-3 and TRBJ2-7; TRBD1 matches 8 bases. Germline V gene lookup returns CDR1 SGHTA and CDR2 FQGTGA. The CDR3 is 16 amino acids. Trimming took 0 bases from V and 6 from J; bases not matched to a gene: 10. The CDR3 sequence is CASSLTGTGPGREQYF. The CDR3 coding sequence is TGTGCCAGCAGCTTAACCGGGACAGGCCCCGGGCGCGAGCAGTACTTC. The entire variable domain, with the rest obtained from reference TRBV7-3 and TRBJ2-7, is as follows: GAGVSQTPSNKVTEKGKYVELRCDPISGHTALYWYRQSLGQGPEFLIYFQGTGAADDSGLPNDRFFAVRPEGSVSTLKIQRTERGDSAVYLCASSLTGTGPGREQYFGPGTRLTVT.

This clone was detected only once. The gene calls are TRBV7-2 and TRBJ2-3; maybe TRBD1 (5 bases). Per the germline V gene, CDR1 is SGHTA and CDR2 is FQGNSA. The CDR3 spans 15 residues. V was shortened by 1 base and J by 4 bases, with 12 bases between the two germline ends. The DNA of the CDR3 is TGTGCCAGCAGCTTAGTATCGCAGGGCGCAGATACGCAGTATTTT. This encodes CASSLVSQGADTQYF. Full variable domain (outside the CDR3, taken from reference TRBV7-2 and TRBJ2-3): GAGVSQSPSNKVTEKGKDVELRCDPISGHTALYWYRQSLGQGLEFLIYFQGNSAPDKSGLPSDRFSAERTGGSVSTLTIQRTQQEDSAVYLCASSLVSQGADTQYFGPGTRLTVL.